This T cell receptor beta chain is from a study of T cells in Graves' hyperthyroidism and ophthalmopathy. Study-wide results and caveats: Most expanded thyroid clonotypes above 0.001 also appeared in blood. The model predicted ophthalmopathy a median approximately six months before onset. Ophthalmopathy and stable hyperthyroidism were separated by a 13 V-J model.

Germline V gene data show CDR1 as SQVTM and CDR2 as ANQGSEA. V lost 6 bases to trimming and J lost 7 bases, with 9 bases between them. The CDR3 has 11 amino acids. Amplification targeted TCR beta CDR3 regions from RNA transcripts. The TCR CDR3 first-round RT-PCR relied on the HTBI primer set. In TCRdb, the multiplex PCR reads were re-called with MiXCR into one record per CDR3 protein. Among a few hundred thousand distinct CDR3 sequences listed, about a sixth were seen once. This clonotype was recorded many times. The antigen remains undetermined. Any patient presenting with uncontrolled infection, other autoimmune disease, pregnancy or lactation was left out.

This TCR derives from a woman aged 40 to 50 with Graves' ophthalmopathy. This chain links TRBV29-1 with TRBJ1-4; possible D gene TRBD1, 5 bases. The sequenced sample was blood. The CDR3 bases are TGCAGCGTAGGGGACTCTGAAAAACTGTTTTTT. It codes for CSVGDSEKLFF.